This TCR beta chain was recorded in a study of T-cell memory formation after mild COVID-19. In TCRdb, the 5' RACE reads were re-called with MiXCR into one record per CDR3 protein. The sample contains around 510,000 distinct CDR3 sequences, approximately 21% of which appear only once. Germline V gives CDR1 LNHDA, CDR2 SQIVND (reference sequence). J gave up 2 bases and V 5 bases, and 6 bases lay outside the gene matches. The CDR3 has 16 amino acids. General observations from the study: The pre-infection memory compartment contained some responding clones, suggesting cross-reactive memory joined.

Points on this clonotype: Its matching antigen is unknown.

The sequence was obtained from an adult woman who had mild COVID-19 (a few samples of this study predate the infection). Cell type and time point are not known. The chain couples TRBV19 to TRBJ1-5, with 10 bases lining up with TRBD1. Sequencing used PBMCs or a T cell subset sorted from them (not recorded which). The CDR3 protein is CASSGTGEVRNQPQHF. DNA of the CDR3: TGTGCCAGTAGTGGGACAGGGGAAGTTCGCAATCAGCCCCAGCATTTT. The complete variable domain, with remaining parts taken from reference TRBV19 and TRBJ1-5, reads DGGITQSPKYLFRKEGQNVTLSCEQNLNHDAMYWYRQDPGQGLRLIYYSQIVNDFQKGDIAEGYSVSREKKESFPLTVTSAQKNPTAFYLCASSGTGEVRNQPQHFGDGTRLSIL.